Shown below are 6 T cell receptor beta chains from a single sample sequenced in a study of T-cell reconstitution after alpha-beta-depleted transplantation in children. Researchers prepared the TCRbeta library using unique molecular identifiers, the study reports. TCRdb reanalysed the PCR reads using MiXCR and keeps one entry per CDR3 protein. The profile shows around 600,000 distinct CDR3 sequences, under 25% of them singletons. The source material was PBMCs, mostly from graft donor cells, sampled 360 days after TCRalphabeta/CD19-depleted stem cell transplant. Receptor source: a boy under two years old who had a stem cell transplant for acute myeloid leukemia, so the T cells may come from the graft donor.

Ten or more counts support this clonotype. The chain combines TRBV5-1 with TRBJ2-7, with TRBD1 matching over 9 bases. The V segment lost 0 bases and the J segment 1 base; nucleotides outside the gene matches: 11. Germline V gene sequence: CDR1 SGHRS, CDR2 YFSETQ. The CDR3 is made up of 18 amino acids. CDR3 residues: CASSLAPGTGNLSYEQYF. In DNA, the CDR3 is TGCGCCAGCAGCTTGGCCCCTGGGACAGGGAATTTATCCTACGAGCAGTACTTC.

V usage is TRBV27 and J usage is TRBJ2-7; TRBD1 matches 8 bases. The ends lost 5 bases at V and 3 bases at J; junction bases unmatched: 6. Looked up from germline, CDR1 is MNHEY and CDR2 is SMNVEV (reference sequence). This CDR3 comprises 14 residues. The CDR3 coding sequence is TGTGCCAGCAGTGCGACAGGGGAACTCTACGAGCAGTACGTC. Protein: CASSATGELYEQYV.

This clonotype was seen at least ten times. The CDR3 nucleotides are TGCAGCGCCCTGCAGGGACCCACGGGCACTGAAGCTTTCTTT. Translated: CSALQGPTGTEAFF. The chain couples TRBV29-1 to TRBJ1-1; tentatively, D is TRBD1 (5 bases). The CDR3 runs 14 residues. The V gene lost 7 bases and the J gene lost 4 bases, with 19 bases spanning the gap. Germline CDR1 and CDR2: SQVTM and ANQGSEA.

This clonotype was counted a few times. The rearrangement links TRBV28 to TRBJ1-2; 10 positions match TRBD1. Germline trimming cut 3 bases from V and 4 bases from J; bases unmatched to any gene: 5. This CDR3 contains 15 residues. Germline-derived CDR1 and CDR2 are MDHEN and SYDVKM. The CDR3 sequence is CASSLGQGTFYGYTF. CDR3 sequence (DNA): TGTGCCAGCAGTTTGGGACAGGGGACATTCTATGGCTACACCTTC.

This clonotype was seen a few times. This chain uses TRBV4-2 with TRBJ2-4; D uncertain. This CDR3 spans 16 amino acids. Trimming removed 0 bases from V and 1 base from J, with 10 bases in between. Germline loops: CDR1 LGHNA, CDR2 YNFKEQ. The chain's CDR3 is CASSQDIIEAKNIQYF. DNA of the CDR3: TGTGCCAGCAGCCAAGATATAATTGAGGCCAAAAACATTCAGTACTTC.

V usage is TRBV5-1 and J usage is TRBJ1-2; TRBD1 aligns across 7 bases. The CDR3 length is 14 residues. V shed 0 bases, J shed 4 bases, and the junction held 3 bases outside the gene matches. Per the germline V gene, CDR1 is SGHRS and CDR2 is YFSETQ. In nucleotides, the CDR3 is TGCGCCAGCAGCTTGGAGGGACAGCCCTATGGCTACACCTTC. The encoded protein is CASSLEGQPYGYTF.